The rows below give T cell receptor beta chains drawn from one sample of a study of beta chain features in type 1 diabetes. The repertoire was sequenced with immunoSEQ multiplex PCR; TCRdb's copy has only in-frame clones and lacks some. The sample lists about 900,000 clones, roughly 16% occurring once. Sequenced input: naive CD4+ T cells from blood. Every receptor here comes from a woman aged 18 to 35 in good health. The CDR3 runs from the conserved cysteine through the conserved F or W. The D gene is left open where the match is weak. Some rows mark clone size as missing; the rest say once, few, many or name a class of expanded clone.

V	J	D	size	DNA	CDR3
TRBV5-1	TRBJ2-7	NA	few	TGCGCCAGCAGCCCTGGTACCCCTGGTGGTGGACGGAGCTACGAGCAGTACTTC	CASSPGTPGGGRSYEQYF
TRBV6-5	TRBJ2-2	NA	NA	TGTGCCAGCAGTTACCGGGGGAGTGCCACCGGGGAGCTGTTTTTT	CASSYRGSATGELFF
TRBV7-2	TRBJ2-1	NA	few	TGTGCCAGCAGCTTAGCGCGGGTGAGGAATGAGCAGTTCTTC	CASSLARVRNEQFF
TRBV29-1	TRBJ2-3	TRBD2	NA	TGCAGCGTCAGGGGACTAGCTGATACGCAGTATTTT	CSVRGLADTQYF
TRBV4-3	TRBJ2-2	TRBD2	NA	TGCGCCAGCAGCGGAACTAGCGGGACTGGGTGGACCGGGGAGCTGTTTTTT	CASSGTSGTGWTGELFF
TRBV7-2	TRBJ1-5	NA	few	TGTGCCAGCAGCTTAGGGTCAGCCGTAGGGTTATGGCCCCAGCATTTT	CASSLGSAVGLWPQHF
TRBV9	TRBJ2-6	NA	few	TGTGCCAGCAGCCCCCCGGGGACCGCTGGGGCCAACGTCCTGACTTTC	CASSPPGTAGANVLTF
TRBV4-2	TRBJ1-4	NA	few	TGTGCCAGCAGCCAAGAGACGGCAGGCGGCGCAGCAACTAATGAAAAACTGTTTTTT	CASSQETAGGAATNEKLFF
TRBV27	TRBJ2-3	TRBD2	NA	TGTGCCAGCAGTTTATTTGGCGGGAGGGCCTTTGATACGCAGTATTTT	CASSLFGGRAFDTQYF
TRBV20-1	TRBJ2-1	NA	few	TGCAGTGGATCGGGGTTCAATGAGCAGTTCTTC	CSGSGFNEQFF
TRBV7-2	TRBJ2-3	NA	NA	TGTGCCAGCAGCTTCTCCCCGGGGCGTACGCAGTATTTT	CASSFSPGRTQYF
TRBV6-5	TRBJ2-7	NA	NA	TGTGCCACCACGGACCGAAACTACGAGCAGTACTTC	CATTDRNYEQYF
TRBV10-2	TRBJ2-1	NA	NA	TGCGCCAGCAGTGGGTGGACTCCTATTCAATACAATGAGCAGTTCTTC	CASSGWTPIQYNEQFF
TRBV28	TRBJ2-3	NA	NA	TGTGCCAGCACTATTGGTAGCACAGATACGCAGTATTTT	CASTIGSTDTQYF
TRBV11-3	TRBJ2-3	NA	NA	TGTGCCAGCAGCCGGGAAAGAGATACGCAGTATTTT	CASSRERDTQYF
TRBV18	TRBJ1-1	NA	NA	TGTGCCAGCTCACCACCGTTGCGGGGTGAGGACACTGAAGCTTTCTTT	CASSPPLRGEDTEAFF
TRBV27	TRBJ2-6	NA	few	TGTGCCAGCAGTTCGCTGTGGTCTGGGGCCAACGTCCTGACTTTC	CASSSLWSGANVLTF
TRBV28	TRBJ2-5	TRBD1	few	TGTGCCAGCAGTTTCTCAGGGGGACAGACCCAGTACTTC	CASSFSGGQTQYF
TRBV7-8	TRBJ1-5	NA	NA	TGTGCCAGCAGCGCAGGGATCTATAGCAATCAGCCCCAGCATTTT	CASSAGIYSNQPQHF
TRBV25-1	TRBJ2-3	TRBD1	NA	TGTGCCAGCAGTGAATATTGGGGACAGACTCCAGATACGCAGTATTTT	CASSEYWGQTPDTQYF
TRBV6-5	TRBJ2-1	TRBD2	few	TGTGCCAGCAGTTACGCCGGGAGGGCCTCAGAGCAGTTCTTC	CASSYAGRASEQFF
TRBV5-1	TRBJ2-1	TRBD1	NA	TGCGCCAGCAGCCGAAGGGGACAGGGAAGCTCCTACAATGAGCAGTTCTTC	CASSRRGQGSSYNEQFF
TRBV28	TRBJ2-5	TRBD2	NA	TGTGCCAGCAGTCCAGGAACTAGCGGGCTTAGGGAGACCCAGTACTTC	CASSPGTSGLRETQYF
TRBV18	TRBJ2-7	TRBD2	NA	TGTGCCAGCTCACCAGGGACTAGCGGGGGCTACGAGCAGTACTTC	CASSPGTSGGYEQYF
TRBV4-3	TRBJ2-1	NA	few	TGCGCCAGCAGCCGGGACCTAGTCTATGAGCAGTTCTTC	CASSRDLVYEQFF
TRBV7-8	TRBJ2-1	TRBD1	few	TGTGCCAGCAGCAAACGGACAGGGGGCCTCAACAATGAGCAGTTCTTC	CASSKRTGGLNNEQFF
TRBV7-3	TRBJ1-1	TRBD1	few	TGTGCCAGCAGACCCGGGACAGCGAACACTGAAGCTTTCTTT	CASRPGTANTEAFF
TRBV4-3	TRBJ2-5	NA	NA	TGCGCCAGCAGCCAAGGGTACGGGACGGGTAGGGAGACCCAGTACTTC	CASSQGYGTGRETQYF
TRBV18	TRBJ1-1	TRBD1	NA	TGTGCCAGCTCAACAGGGGGCCCAGGGAACACTGAAGCTTTCTTT	CASSTGGPGNTEAFF
TRBV4-3	TRBJ2-7	NA	NA	TGCGCCAGCAGCCAAACCCTTGGGTCAAACGAGCAGTACTTC	CASSQTLGSNEQYF
TRBV9	TRBJ2-3	NA	few	TGTGCCAGCAGCGTAGGGGCTAGCGACACAGATACGCAGTATTTT	CASSVGASDTDTQYF
TRBV7-2	TRBJ2-7	NA	few	TGTGCCAGCAGCTTAGAGTACTACGAGCAGTACTTC	CASSLEYYEQYF
TRBV6-6	TRBJ2-1	TRBD2	NA	TGTGCCAGCAGTTACGCGGGACTAGCGTTAGATGAGCAGTTCTTC	CASSYAGLALDEQFF